The clone carrying this T cell receptor beta chain has only a few counts. The record originates from a study of patients and donors after allogeneic stem cell transplantation. The V end was cut by 1 base, the J end by 2 bases, with 3 bases between. This CDR3 has 14 amino acids. Each CDR3 protein gets one entry after TCRdb re-called the RT-PCR reads with MiXCR. This table holds about 96,000 distinct CDR3 sequences, around 49% found once. The chain has TRBV12-3 or TRBV12-4 and TRBJ1-6, with D unresolved. This clonotype originated in a human donor who was either an allogeneic HSCT recipient or a stem cell or donor lymphocyte infusion donor (not recorded which). It is not recorded whose cells these are; they may come from a transplant donor. Sequencing was performed on blood, either unsorted or a sorted T cell fraction (not recorded which). CDR3 sequence: CASSLGPYNSPLHF. DNA for the CDR3: TGTGCCAGCAGTTTAGGCCCCTATAATTCACCCCTCCACTTT.